This T cell receptor (beta chain) was sequenced during a study of identical twins' blood T cells. Study overall: Approximately 50 million reads covered roughly six alpha-chain and roughly six beta-chain libraries.

General study results and limits: Twin similarity might stem from environmental factors, not only genetics.

Sample barcodes were added at both library ends during cDNA synthesis. Per the study methods: Clonotypes per individual ranged from about 85,000 to nearly 500,000. In TCRdb, the 5' RACE reads were re-called with MiXCR into one record per CDR3 protein. These V and J calls are TCRdb output, not the study's own analysis. The sample shows a few hundred thousand distinct CDR3 sequences, about 28% of them seen only once. The germline V gene encodes CDR1 SGDLS and CDR2 YYNGEE. The CDR3 loop spans 14 amino acids. V lost 2 bases, J lost 6 bases, and 7 bases stayed unmatched. This clonotype has just a few counts. The antigen is undetermined.

This sequence joins TRBV9 and TRBJ2-7, with 8 bases aligning to TRBD1. The origin of this receptor is a woman aged 18-49 years in good health. Sequenced: PBMCs. CDR3 sequence reads: CASSVSTGVGEQYF. DNA of the CDR3: TGTGCCAGCAGCGTCTCGACAGGGGTGGGCGAGCAGTACTTC.